The entry below gives a single T cell receptor (beta chain) sequence along with its context. The CDR3 loop spans 15 amino acids. Trimming shortened V by 6 bases and J by 1 base, and 16 bases separated the two germline ends. CDR1 and CDR2 from the germline V gene are GTSNPN and SVGIG (reference sequence). This record belongs to a study of T cell changes during pregnancy in multiple sclerosis. Clones were sequenced by immunoSEQ multiplex PCR, and TCRdb holds only the in-frame ones, with some missing. The sample has roughly 67,000 clones, 90% to 95% seen once. The chain carries TRBV30 and TRBJ2-1, with D possibly being TRBD1 (5 bases). The source was peripheral blood, collected in the second trimester of pregnancy. The sequence derives from a female donor with multiple sclerosis, enrolled in a pregnancy study. As DNA, the CDR3 is TGTGCCTGTCGTCGGACACCCTTATCCTACAATGAGCAGTTCTTC. This translates into CACRRTPLSYNEQFF.